The 32 T cell receptor beta chains given below trace back to one sample, sequenced in a study of control samples from healthy donors and cancer patients. Generated by immunoSEQ multiplex PCR, the TCRdb table keeps only in-frame clones and is missing some. The repertoire holds some 150,000 clones, with 96% as singletons. The source material was blood. The receptor source for this set is a woman between 25 and 40 years old in good health.

J is TRBJ2-1 and V is TRBV2; TRBD1 matches 7 bases. The CDR3 runs 13 residues. The germline CDR1 and CDR2 sequences are SNHLY and FYNNEI. The V gene end was trimmed by 0 bases and the J gene end by 8 bases; junction bases not matched to a gene: 1. This CDR3 reads CASSEAGGDEQFF. The CDR3 DNA reads TGTGCCAGCAGTGAAGCAGGGGGCGATGAGCAGTTCTTC.

The CDR3 spells CASSLISQPQHF. CDR3 DNA sequence: TGTGCCAGCAGTTTAATAAGTCAGCCCCAGCATTTT. The genes are TRBV28 and TRBJ1-5; D gene ambiguous. The length of the CDR3 is 12 residues. With 2 bases removed from V and 6 bases from J, the gap between germline ends came to 5 bases. CDR1 is MDHEN, CDR2 SYDVKM, per germline.

This clone came up once. The chain carries TRBV10-3 and TRBJ2-7, with D perhaps matching TRBD1 (5 bases). V was cut by 10 bases and J by 2 bases, with 9 bases left in between. Per germline, CDR1 ENHRY and CDR2 SYGVKD. CDR3 size: 11 residues. CDR3 sequence: CATTETYEQYF. CDR3 DNA: TGTGCCACGACAGAGACCTACGAGCAGTACTTC.

This clone was counted once. The chain combines TRBV15 with TRBJ1-1; 8 bases match TRBD1. CDR1 is LNHNV, CDR2 YYDKDF, per germline (reference sequence). V trimming: 6 bases; J trimming: 0 bases; junction bases outside the gene matches: 24. The CDR3 runs to 21 residues. DNA for the CDR3: TGTGCCACCAGTCAACAGGGGGTCGTTACCTGGGGTTTTTACTTGAACACTGAAGCTTTCTTT. Protein product: CATSQQGVVTWGFYLNTEAFF.

The chain recombines TRBV5-4 with TRBJ2-1; possibly TRBD1 or TRBD2 for D (5 bases each). The V gene's germline CDR1 is SGHNT and CDR2 YYREEE (reference sequence). V shed 4 bases and J shed 4 bases, with 12 bases lying between them. CDR3 length: 14 amino acids. This CDR3 is CASSAWDPYNEQFF. CDR3 bases: TGTGCCAGCAGCGCCTGGGACCCTTACAATGAGCAGTTCTTC.

The rearrangement links TRBV24-1 to TRBJ2-1; D not resolved. The length of the CDR3 is 13 residues. Trimming stripped 2 bases from V and 6 bases from J, with 7 bases between. In germline, CDR1 is KGHDR, CDR2 SFDVKD. The CDR3 nucleotides are TGTGCCACCAGTGATTCGCTGGTCAATGAGCAGTTCTTC. This gives the protein CATSDSLVNEQFF.

V and J are TRBV4-1 and TRBJ1-6; tentatively, D is TRBD1 (6 bases). Trimming stripped 4 bases from V and 0 bases from J, with 10 bases between. CDR3 length: 16 residues. Germline CDR1 is MGHRA and CDR2 is YSYEKL. The CDR3 here is CASSRRDTSYNSPLHF. CDR3 DNA: TGCGCCAGCAGCCGACGGGACACCTCCTATAATTCACCCCTCCACTTT.

The chain has TRBV7-9 and TRBJ1-1, with a weak D call TRBD1 (5 bases). The ends were cut back, 3 bases at V and 7 bases at J, with 9 bases in the middle. The CDR3 extends over 12 amino acids. The germline CDR1 and CDR2 sequences are SEHNR and FQNEAQ (reference sequence). The CDR3 DNA reads as TGTGCCAGCAGCTTTCTGGGGGTTGAAGCTTTCTTT. This codes for CASSFLGVEAFF.

This chain uses TRBV7-3 with TRBJ1-1; TRBD1 matches 8 bases. Trimming cost V 5 bases and J 6 bases; bases outside gene matches: 5. The CDR3 totals 13 residues. Germline V gives CDR1 SGHTA, CDR2 FQGTGA. This CDR3 is CASSLDRGAEAFF. The CDR3 nucleotides are TGTGCCAGCAGCCTCGACAGGGGTGCTGAAGCTTTCTTT.

V usage is TRBV5-1 and J usage is TRBJ1-1, with D possibly matching TRBD1 (5 bases). CDR1 is SGHRS, CDR2 YFSETQ, per germline. The V gene lost 1 base and the J gene lost 5 bases, with 9 bases spanning the gap. The length of the CDR3 is 13 residues. The CDR3 nucleotides are TGCGCCAGCAGCTTGCTGGGGGGGACTGAAGCTTTCTTT. Its protein product is CASSLLGGTEAFF.

This clone was observed a single time. The chain links TRBV7-3 to TRBJ1-1; the D gene is possibly TRBD1 (6 bases). The CDR3 covers 15 residues. V dropped 4 bases and J dropped 1 base, with 13 bases sitting between them. Per germline, CDR1 SGHTA and CDR2 FQGTGA. Here the CDR3 reads CASSSNRDSNTEAFF. The DNA for the CDR3 is TGTGCCAGCAGCTCAAACAGGGATTCGAACACTGAAGCTTTCTTT.

This chain joins TRBV5-1 and TRBJ2-4; a weak D match, TRBD2 (5 bases). Germline CDR1 is SGHRS and CDR2 is YFSETQ. V was clipped by 2 bases and J by 8 bases, with 14 bases between them. The CDR3 is 14 amino acids. CDR3 bases: TGCGCCAGCAGCTTCGGGGTGGTGGTAGACATTCAGTACTTC. This translates into CASSFGVVVDIQYF. Together with reference TRBV5-1 and TRBJ2-4, the CDR3 gives the full variable domain: KAGVTQTPRYLIKTRGQQVTLSCSPISGHRSVSWYQQTPGQGLQFLFEYFSETQRNKGNFPGRFSGRQFSNSRSEMNVSTLELGDSALYLCASSFGVVVDIQYFGAGTRLSVL.

The genes are TRBV19 and TRBJ2-2; the D gene is possibly TRBD2 (7 bases). The length of the CDR3 is 15 residues. The germline V gene has CDR1 LNHDA and CDR2 SQIVND (reference sequence). Trimming removed 7 bases at V and 6 bases at J, with 18 bases between. CDR3: CASTYRRGGAGELFF. The CDR3 DNA follows: TGTGCCAGTACCTATAGGAGAGGGGGGGCCGGGGAGCTGTTTTTT.

The chain couples TRBV10-3 to TRBJ2-7; the D gene is possibly TRBD1 (6 bases). Germline lookup yields CDR1 ENHRY and CDR2 SYGVKD. The CDR3 has 14 amino acids. The V end lost 2 bases, the J end lost 3 bases, and 11 bases lay between the germline ends. The CDR3 nucleotides are TGTGCCATCAGTGAGGTCGGACAGCTCTACGAGCAGTACTTC. It translates to CAISEVGQLYEQYF.

The sample holds one count of this clone. The V call is TRBV5-1, the J call TRBJ1-3; 9 bases match TRBD1. The CDR3 runs 15 residues. Germline CDR1 and CDR2: SGHRS and YFSETQ. V was pared by 3 bases and J by 1 base, with 2 bases of the junction left unmatched. The CDR3: CASSSQGASGNTIYF. In DNA form, the CDR3 reads TGCGCCAGCAGCTCACAGGGGGCGTCTGGAAACACCATATATTTT.

The chain recombines TRBV27 with TRBJ1-3, with TRBD1 as a possible D gene (6 bases). The CDR3 length is 15 residues. V was trimmed by 6 bases and J by 2 bases, leaving 14 bases between them. CDR1 and CDR2 (germline): MNHEY, SMNVEV (reference sequence). Here the CDR3 reads CASSPGGRPGNTIYF. The CDR3 coding sequence is TGTGCCAGCAGCCCGGGGGGCCGTCCTGGAAACACCATATATTTT.

V is TRBV6-4 and J is TRBJ1-6; no definite D call. Germline CDR1 is MRHNA and CDR2 is SNTAGT. The V and J ends lost 3 bases and 6 bases respectively, with 9 bases between them. This CDR3 region has 14 residues. CDR3 DNA sequence: TGTGCCAGCAGTGAGGCAGGAGGTAATTCACCCCTCCACTTT. This translates into CASSEAGGNSPLHF.

The CDR3 DNA follows: TGTGCCAGTTCAACTCTTAGCGGGGACAATGAGCAGTTCTTC. It yields the protein CASSTLSGDNEQFF. The V and J genes are TRBV5-5 and TRBJ2-1, with 8 bases matching TRBD2. This CDR3 has 14 residues. V gave up 8 bases and J gave up 5 bases; unmatched junction bases: 9. Germline CDR1 and CDR2: SGHKS and YYEKEE (reference sequence).

The V gene is TRBV6-2 or TRBV6-3, the J gene TRBJ2-7; D remains ambiguous. From germline, CDR1 is MNHEY and CDR2 SVGEGT. V was shortened by 6 bases and J by 4 bases, with 10 bases between the two germline ends. The CDR3 runs 12 residues. CDR3 in amino acids: CASSRFLYEQYF. The CDR3 region has the DNA TGTGCCAGCAGCCGATTTCTATACGAGCAGTACTTC.

This chain links TRBV10-3 with TRBJ1-2; D is uncertain. The CDR3 has 13 amino acids. The V gene lost 0 bases and the J gene lost 9 bases, with 11 bases spanning the gap. Per the germline V gene, CDR1 is ENHRY and CDR2 is SYGVKD. The CDR3 reads CAISESAAHRYTF. CDR3 coding DNA: TGTGCCATCAGTGAGTCGGCAGCCCATCGCTACACCTTC.

The V call is TRBV18, the J call TRBJ2-7; 9 bases match TRBD1. Germline V CDR1 and CDR2: KGHSH, LQKENI. The CDR3 is made up of 14 amino acids. V gave up 5 bases and J gave up 6 bases; unmatched junction bases: 8. The CDR3 protein is CASSSGTGPLEQYF. In DNA form, the CDR3 reads TGTGCCAGCTCATCTGGGACAGGGCCTCTCGAGCAGTACTTC.

This chain links TRBV28 with TRBJ1-1, with a possible D match to TRBD1 (6 bases). Germline loops: CDR1 MDHEN, CDR2 SYDVKM. This CDR3 region has 14 residues. Between the trimmed V and J ends, which lost 5 bases and 0 bases, there was a span of 10 bases. The CDR3 coding sequence is TGTGCCAGCAGTGTCACAGGGTTGAACACTGAAGCTTTCTTT. This gives the protein CASSVTGLNTEAFF.

This rearrangement joins TRBV18 to TRBJ1-1; TRBD1 might be the D (6 bases). This CDR3 is built from 15 residues. Trimming removed 0 bases at V and 4 bases at J, with 12 bases between. CDR1 is KGHSH, CDR2 LQKENI, per germline. CDR3 coding DNA: TGTGCCAGCTCACCACCGAGGGGGGCCGCCACTGAAGCTTTCTTT. This translates into CASSPPRGAATEAFF.

The rearrangement uses TRBV9 and TRBJ1-4; 9 bases agree with TRBD1. The CDR3 is made up of 17 amino acids. Germline V gene lookup returns CDR1 SGDLS and CDR2 YYNGEE. J was trimmed by 4 bases and V by 0 bases; bases with no gene match: 7. The CDR3: CASSVGTGVSFNEKLFF. CDR3 in DNA: TGTGCCAGCAGCGTAGGGACAGGGGTCTCGTTTAATGAAAAACTGTTTTTT.

J is TRBJ2-5 and V is TRBV5-4; D gene uncertain. CDR1 and CDR2 (germline): SGHNT, YYREEE (reference sequence). V gave up 0 bases and J gave up 5 bases, with 5 bases separating them. This CDR3 is 12 amino acids long. The CDR3 DNA reads TGTGCCAGCAGCTTGGGCTATGAGACCCAGTACTTC. Protein: CASSLGYETQYF.

The chain couples TRBV30 to TRBJ2-7, with D possibly matching TRBD2 (6 bases). Germline V gives CDR1 GTSNPN, CDR2 SVGIG (reference sequence). The CDR3 totals 14 residues. The V gene lost 5 bases and the J gene lost 11 bases, with 25 bases spanning the gap. This chain's CDR3 is CAWGDTGTETAKYF. Written as DNA, the CDR3 is TGTGCCTGGGGGGATACCGGGACTGAAACGGCTAAGTACTTC.

The rearrangement joins TRBV6-6 to TRBJ2-7, with D unclear. This CDR3 is 16 amino acids long. Trimming left V 5 bases short and J 5 bases short, with 22 bases between. Looked up from germline, CDR1 is MNHNY and CDR2 is SVGAGI (reference sequence). CDR3 sequence reads: CASSQVDNPPLNEQYF. The CDR3 DNA follows: TGTGCCAGCAGTCAGGTCGATAACCCCCCTCTGAACGAGCAGTACTTC.

The gene calls are TRBV30 and TRBJ1-2, with D unresolved. There are 13 residues in the CDR3. The V gene's germline CDR1 is GTSNPN and CDR2 SVGIG (reference sequence). V shed 0 bases and J shed 2 bases, with 7 bases lying between them. Written as DNA, the CDR3 is TGTGCCTGGAGTGTATCACAAAACTATGGCTACACCTTC. It encodes CAWSVSQNYGYTF.

The chain links TRBV2 to TRBJ1-5; 7 bases line up with TRBD1. Germline assignment: CDR1 SNHLY and CDR2 FYNNEI. V lost 6 bases, J lost 1 base, and 9 bases stayed unmatched. The CDR3 runs 16 residues. CDR3 region: CASRDDRVRSNQPQHF. As DNA, the CDR3 is TGTGCCAGCAGAGATGACAGGGTTAGAAGCAATCAGCCCCAGCATTTT. Full variable domain (rest looked up from reference TRBV2 and TRBJ1-5): EPEVTQTPSHQVTQMGQEVILRCVPISNHLYFYWYRQILGQKVEFLVSFYNNEISEKSEIFDDQFSVERPDGSNFTLKIRSTKLEDSAMYFCASRDDRVRSNQPQHFGDGTRLSIL.

The chain couples TRBV4-1 to TRBJ2-3; TRBD1 aligns across 9 bases. Trimming removed 4 bases from V and 5 bases from J; junction bases left unmatched: 4. The length of the CDR3 is 14 residues. Germline CDR1 and CDR2: MGHRA and YSYEKL. As DNA, the CDR3 is TGCGCCAGCAGCCCTGGACAGGGGAGAGATACGCAGTATTTT. This sequence encodes CASSPGQGRDTQYF.

The chain links TRBV7-8 to TRBJ2-7; D is uncertain. Trimming left V 7 bases short and J 6 bases short, with 13 bases between. The CDR3 is 12 amino acids. In germline, CDR1 is SGHVS, CDR2 FQNEAQ. The CDR3 protein is CASTLTSGEQYF. The CDR3 bases are TGTGCCAGCACCCTTACCTCCGGCGAGCAGTACTTC.

This chain links TRBV2 with TRBJ1-1, with D possibly matching TRBD1 (6 bases). Trimming took 6 bases from V and 5 from J, leaving 7 bases between them. Germline V lookup: CDR1 SNHLY, CDR2 FYNNEI. This CDR3 is 11 amino acids long. The CDR3 loop is CASRQGTEAFF. The CDR3 DNA reads as TGTGCCAGCAGACAGGGAACTGAAGCTTTCTTT. Supplemented by reference TRBV2 and TRBJ1-1, the full variable domain reads EPEVTQTPSHQVTQMGQEVILRCVPISNHLYFYWYRQILGQKVEFLVSFYNNEISEKSEIFDDQFSVERPDGSNFTLKIRSTKLEDSAMYFCASRQGTEAFFGQGTRLTVV.